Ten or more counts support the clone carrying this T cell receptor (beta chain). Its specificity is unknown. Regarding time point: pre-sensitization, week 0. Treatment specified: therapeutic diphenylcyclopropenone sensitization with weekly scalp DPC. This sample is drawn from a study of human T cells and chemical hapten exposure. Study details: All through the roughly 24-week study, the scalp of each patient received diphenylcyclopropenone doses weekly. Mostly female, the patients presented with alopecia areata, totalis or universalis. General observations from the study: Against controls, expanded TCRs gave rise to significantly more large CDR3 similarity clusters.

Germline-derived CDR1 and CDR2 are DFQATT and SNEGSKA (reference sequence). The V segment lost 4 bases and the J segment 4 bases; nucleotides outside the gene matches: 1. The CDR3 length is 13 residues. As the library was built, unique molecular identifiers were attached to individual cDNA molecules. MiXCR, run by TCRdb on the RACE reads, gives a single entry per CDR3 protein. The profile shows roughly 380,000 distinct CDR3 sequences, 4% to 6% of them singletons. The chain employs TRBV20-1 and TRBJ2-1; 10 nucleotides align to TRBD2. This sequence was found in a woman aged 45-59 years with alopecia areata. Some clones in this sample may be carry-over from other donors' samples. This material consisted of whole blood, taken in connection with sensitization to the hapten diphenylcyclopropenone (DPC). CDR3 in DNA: TGCAGTGCTACTAGCGGGAGTTACAATGAGCAGTTCTTC. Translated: CSATSGSYNEQFF.